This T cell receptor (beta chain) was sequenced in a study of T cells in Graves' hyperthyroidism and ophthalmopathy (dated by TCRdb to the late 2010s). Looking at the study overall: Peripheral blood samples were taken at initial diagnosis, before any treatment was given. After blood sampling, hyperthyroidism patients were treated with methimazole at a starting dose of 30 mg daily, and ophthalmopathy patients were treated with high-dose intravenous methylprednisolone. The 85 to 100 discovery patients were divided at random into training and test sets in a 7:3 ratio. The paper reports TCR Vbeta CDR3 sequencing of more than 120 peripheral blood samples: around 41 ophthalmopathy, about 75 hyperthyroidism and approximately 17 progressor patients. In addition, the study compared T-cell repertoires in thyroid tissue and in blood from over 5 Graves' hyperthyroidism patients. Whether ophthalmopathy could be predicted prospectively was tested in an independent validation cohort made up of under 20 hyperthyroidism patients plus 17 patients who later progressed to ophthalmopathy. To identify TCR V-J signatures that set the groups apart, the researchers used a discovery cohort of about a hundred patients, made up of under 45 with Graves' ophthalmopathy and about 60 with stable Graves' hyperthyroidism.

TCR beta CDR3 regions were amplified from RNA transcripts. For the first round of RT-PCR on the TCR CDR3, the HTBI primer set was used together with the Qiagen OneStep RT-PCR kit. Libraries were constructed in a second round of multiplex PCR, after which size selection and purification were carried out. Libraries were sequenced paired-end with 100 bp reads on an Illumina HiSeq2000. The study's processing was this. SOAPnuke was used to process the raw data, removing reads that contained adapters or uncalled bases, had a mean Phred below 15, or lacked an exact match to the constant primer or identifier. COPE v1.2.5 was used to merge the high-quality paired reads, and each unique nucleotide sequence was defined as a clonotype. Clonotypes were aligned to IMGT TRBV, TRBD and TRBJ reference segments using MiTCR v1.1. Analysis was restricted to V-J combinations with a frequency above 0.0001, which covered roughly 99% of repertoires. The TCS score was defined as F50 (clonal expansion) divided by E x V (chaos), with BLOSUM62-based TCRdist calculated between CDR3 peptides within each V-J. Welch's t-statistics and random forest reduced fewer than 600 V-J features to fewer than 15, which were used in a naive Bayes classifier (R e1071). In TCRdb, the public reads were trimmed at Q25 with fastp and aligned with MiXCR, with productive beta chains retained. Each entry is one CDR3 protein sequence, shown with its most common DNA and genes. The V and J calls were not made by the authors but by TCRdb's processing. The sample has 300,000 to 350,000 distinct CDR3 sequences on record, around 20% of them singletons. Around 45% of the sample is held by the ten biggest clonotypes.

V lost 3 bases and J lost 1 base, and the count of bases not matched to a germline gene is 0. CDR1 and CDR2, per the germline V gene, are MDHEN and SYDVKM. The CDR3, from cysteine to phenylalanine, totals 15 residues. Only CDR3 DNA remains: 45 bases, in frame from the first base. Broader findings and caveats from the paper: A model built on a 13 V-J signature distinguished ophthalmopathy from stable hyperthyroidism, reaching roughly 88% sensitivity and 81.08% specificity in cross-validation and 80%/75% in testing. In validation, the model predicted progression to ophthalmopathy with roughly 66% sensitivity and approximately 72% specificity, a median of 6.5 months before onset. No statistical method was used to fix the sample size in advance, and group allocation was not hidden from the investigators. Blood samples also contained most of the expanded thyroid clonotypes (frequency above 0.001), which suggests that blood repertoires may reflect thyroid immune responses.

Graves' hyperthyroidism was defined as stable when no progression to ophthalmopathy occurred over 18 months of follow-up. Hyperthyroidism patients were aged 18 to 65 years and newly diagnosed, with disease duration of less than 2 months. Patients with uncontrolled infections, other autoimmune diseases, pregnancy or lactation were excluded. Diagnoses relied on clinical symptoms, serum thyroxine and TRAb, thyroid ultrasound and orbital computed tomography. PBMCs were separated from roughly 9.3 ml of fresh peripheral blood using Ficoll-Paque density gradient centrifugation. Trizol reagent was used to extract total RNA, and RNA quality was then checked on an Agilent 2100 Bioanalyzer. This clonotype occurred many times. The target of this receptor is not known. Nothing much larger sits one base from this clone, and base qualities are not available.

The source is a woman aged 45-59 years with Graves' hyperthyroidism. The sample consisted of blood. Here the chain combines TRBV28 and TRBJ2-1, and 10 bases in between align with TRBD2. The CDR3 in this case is CASSFSGRSYNEQFF. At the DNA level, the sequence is TGTGCCAGCAGTTTTAGCGGGAGGTCCTACAATGAGCAGTTCTTC.